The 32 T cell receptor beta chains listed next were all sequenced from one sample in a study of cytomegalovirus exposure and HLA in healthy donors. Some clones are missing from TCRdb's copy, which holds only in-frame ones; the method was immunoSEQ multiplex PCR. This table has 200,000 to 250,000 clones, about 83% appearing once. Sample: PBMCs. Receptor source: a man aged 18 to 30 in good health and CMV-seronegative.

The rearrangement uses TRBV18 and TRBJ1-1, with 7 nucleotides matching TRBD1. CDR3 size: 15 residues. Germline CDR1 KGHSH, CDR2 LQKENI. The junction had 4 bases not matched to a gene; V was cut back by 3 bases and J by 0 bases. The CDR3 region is CASSPLTGLNTEAFF. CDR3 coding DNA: TGTGCCAGCTCACCTCTGACAGGGTTGAACACTGAAGCTTTCTTT. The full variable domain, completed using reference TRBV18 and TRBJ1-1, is NAGVMQNPRHLVRRRGQEARLRCSPMKGHSHVYWYRQLPEEGLKFMVYLQKENIIDESGMPKERFSAEFPKEGPSILRIQQVVRGDSAAYFCASSPLTGLNTEAFFGQGTRLTVV.

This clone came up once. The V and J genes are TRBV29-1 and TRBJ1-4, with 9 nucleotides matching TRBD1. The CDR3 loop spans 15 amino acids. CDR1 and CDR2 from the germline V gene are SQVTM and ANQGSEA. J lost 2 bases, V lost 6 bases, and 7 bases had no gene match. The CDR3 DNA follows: TGCAGCGTGGGGACCGGACAGGGGACTAATGAAAAACTGTTTTTT. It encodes CSVGTGQGTNEKLFF.

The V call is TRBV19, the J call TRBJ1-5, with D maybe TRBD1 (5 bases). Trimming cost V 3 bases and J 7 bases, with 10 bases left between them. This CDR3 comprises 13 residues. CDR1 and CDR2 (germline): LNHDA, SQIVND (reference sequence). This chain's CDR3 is CASSISGRQPQHF. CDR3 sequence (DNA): TGTGCCAGTAGTATTTCAGGGCGGCAGCCCCAGCATTTT.

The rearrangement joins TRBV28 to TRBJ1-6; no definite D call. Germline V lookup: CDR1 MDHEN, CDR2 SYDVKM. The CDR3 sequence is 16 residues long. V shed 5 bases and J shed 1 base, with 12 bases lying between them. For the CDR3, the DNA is TGTGCCAGCAGTACTCCTGCTGCTTCCTATAATTCACCCCTCCACTTT. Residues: CASSTPAASYNSPLHF.

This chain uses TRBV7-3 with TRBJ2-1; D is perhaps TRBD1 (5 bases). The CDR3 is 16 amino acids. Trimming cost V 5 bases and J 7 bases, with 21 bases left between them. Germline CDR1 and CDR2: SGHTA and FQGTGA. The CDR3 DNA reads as TGTGCCAGCAGCATCCAGGGCCGAACTGGTAGGAATGAGCAGTTCTTC. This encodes CASSIQGRTGRNEQFF.

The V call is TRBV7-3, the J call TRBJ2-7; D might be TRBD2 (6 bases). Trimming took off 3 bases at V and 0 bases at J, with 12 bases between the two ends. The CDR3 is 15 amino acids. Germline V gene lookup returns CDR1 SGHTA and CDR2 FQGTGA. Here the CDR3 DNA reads TGTGCCAGCAGCTTTTCTGGCGGGAACTCCTACGAGCAGTACTTC. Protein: CASSFSGGNSYEQYF.

This chain's CDR3 is CASSLSGQSYEQYF. The DNA of the CDR3 is TGTGCCAGCAGTTTGAGCGGGCAGTCCTACGAGCAGTACTTC. This chain joins TRBV28 and TRBJ2-7; possible D gene TRBD2, 6 bases. The V gene lost 3 bases and the J gene lost 1 base, with 10 bases spanning the gap. Germline loops: CDR1 MDHEN, CDR2 SYDVKM. The CDR3 is 14 amino acids.

CDR3 nucleotides: TGTGCCAGCTCGCGGGTACGTCTAACCTACGAGCAGTACTTC. Translating gives CASSRVRLTYEQYF. The chain uses TRBV6-5 and TRBJ2-7; D is possibly TRBD2 (5 bases). This CDR3 is 14 amino acids long. Per germline, CDR1 MNHEY and CDR2 SVGAGI. The ends were cut back, 8 bases at V and 2 bases at J, with 16 bases in the middle.

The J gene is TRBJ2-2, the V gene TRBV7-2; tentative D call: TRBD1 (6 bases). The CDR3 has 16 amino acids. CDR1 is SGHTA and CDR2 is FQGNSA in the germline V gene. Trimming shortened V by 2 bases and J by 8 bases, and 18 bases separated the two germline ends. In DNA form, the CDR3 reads TGTGCCAGCAGCTTAAACCGGGCCCAGGGGCGGGGGGAGCTGTTTTTT. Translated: CASSLNRAQGRGELFF. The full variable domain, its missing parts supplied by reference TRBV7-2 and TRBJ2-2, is GAGVSQSPSNKVTEKGKDVELRCDPISGHTALYWYRQSLGQGLEFLIYFQGNSAPDKSGLPSDRFSAERTGGSVSTLTIQRTQQEDSAVYLCASSLNRAQGRGELFFGEGSRLTVL.

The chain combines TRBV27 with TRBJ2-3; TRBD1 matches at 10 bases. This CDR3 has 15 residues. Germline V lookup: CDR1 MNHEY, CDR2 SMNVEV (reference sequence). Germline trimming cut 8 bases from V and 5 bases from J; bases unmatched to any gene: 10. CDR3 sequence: CASLDPGQGIDTQYF. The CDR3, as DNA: TGTGCCAGCTTAGACCCGGGACAGGGGATAGATACGCAGTATTTT.

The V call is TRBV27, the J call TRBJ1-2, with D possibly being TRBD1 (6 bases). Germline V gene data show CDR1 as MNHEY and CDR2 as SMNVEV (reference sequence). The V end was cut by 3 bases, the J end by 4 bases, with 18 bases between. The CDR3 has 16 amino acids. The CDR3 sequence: CASSFTQAGVVYGYTF. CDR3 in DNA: TGTGCCAGCAGTTTCACCCAGGCAGGGGTGGTCTATGGCTACACCTTC.

The CDR3 reads CASSPAGTQETQYF. For the CDR3, the DNA is TGCGCCAGCAGCCCCGCCGGGACACAAGAGACCCAGTACTTC. The rearrangement uses TRBV5-1 and TRBJ2-5; tentatively, D is TRBD1 (6 bases). From germline, CDR1 is SGHRS and CDR2 YFSETQ. The CDR3 is 14 residues long. V shed 4 bases and J shed 2 bases, with 12 bases lying between them.

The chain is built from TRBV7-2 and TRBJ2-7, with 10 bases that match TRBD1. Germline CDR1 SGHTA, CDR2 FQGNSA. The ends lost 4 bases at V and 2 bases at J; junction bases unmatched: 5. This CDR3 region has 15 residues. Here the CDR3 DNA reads TGTGCCAGCAGCTCACCCGGGACAGGGGCCTACGAGCAGTACTTC. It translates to CASSSPGTGAYEQYF. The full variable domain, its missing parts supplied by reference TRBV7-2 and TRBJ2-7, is GAGVSQSPSNKVTEKGKDVELRCDPISGHTALYWYRQSLGQGLEFLIYFQGNSAPDKSGLPSDRFSAERTGGSVSTLTIQRTQQEDSAVYLCASSSPGTGAYEQYFGPGTRLTVT.

This CDR3 reads CASSDGQGLNEKLFF. CDR3 sequence (DNA): TGTGCCAGCAGCGATGGACAGGGCTTAAATGAAAAACTGTTTTTT. The chain uses TRBV7-9 and TRBJ1-4; TRBD1 matches at 8 bases. V was clipped by 5 bases and J by 5 bases; unmatched bases: 7. CDR3 length equals 15 residues. Per germline, CDR1 SEHNR and CDR2 FQNEAQ (reference sequence).

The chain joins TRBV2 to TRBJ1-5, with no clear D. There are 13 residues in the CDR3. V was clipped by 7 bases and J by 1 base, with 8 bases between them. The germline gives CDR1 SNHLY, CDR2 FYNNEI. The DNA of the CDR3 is TGTGCCAGCAACGGGGAGAGCAATCAGCCCCAGCATTTT. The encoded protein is CASNGESNQPQHF.

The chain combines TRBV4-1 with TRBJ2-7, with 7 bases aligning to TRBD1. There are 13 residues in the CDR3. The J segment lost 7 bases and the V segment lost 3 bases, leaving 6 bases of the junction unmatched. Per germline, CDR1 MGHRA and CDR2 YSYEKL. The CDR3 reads CASSHDRVREQYF. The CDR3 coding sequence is TGCGCCAGCAGCCACGACAGGGTCCGAGAGCAGTACTTC.

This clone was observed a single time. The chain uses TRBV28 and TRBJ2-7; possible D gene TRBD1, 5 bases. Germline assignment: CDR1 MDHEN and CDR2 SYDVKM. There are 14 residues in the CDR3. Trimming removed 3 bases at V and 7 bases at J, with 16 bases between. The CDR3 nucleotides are TGTGCCAGCAGTTTGGGGTGGGGCGACGGGGAGCAGTACTTC. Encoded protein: CASSLGWGDGEQYF.

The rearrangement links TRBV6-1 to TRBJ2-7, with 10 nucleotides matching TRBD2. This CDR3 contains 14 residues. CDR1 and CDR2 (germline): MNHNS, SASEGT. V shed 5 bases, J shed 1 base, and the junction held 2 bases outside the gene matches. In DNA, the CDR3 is TGTGCCAGCAGTTGGGGACTAGCGTCCTACGAGCAGTACTTC. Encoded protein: CASSWGLASYEQYF.

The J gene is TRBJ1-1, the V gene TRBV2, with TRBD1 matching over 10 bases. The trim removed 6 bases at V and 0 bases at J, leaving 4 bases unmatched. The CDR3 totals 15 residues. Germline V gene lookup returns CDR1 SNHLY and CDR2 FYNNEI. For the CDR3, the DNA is TGTGCCAGCAGCGACAGGGGGCGGTTGAACACTGAAGCTTTCTTT. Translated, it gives CASSDRGRLNTEAFF.

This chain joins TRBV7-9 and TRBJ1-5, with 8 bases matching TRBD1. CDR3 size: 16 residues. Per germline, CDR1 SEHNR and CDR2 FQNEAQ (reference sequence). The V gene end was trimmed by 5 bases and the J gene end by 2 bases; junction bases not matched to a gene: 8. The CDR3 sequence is CASSPGQGGGNQPQHF. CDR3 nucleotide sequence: TGTGCCAGCAGCCCCGGACAGGGTGGCGGCAATCAGCCCCAGCATTTT.

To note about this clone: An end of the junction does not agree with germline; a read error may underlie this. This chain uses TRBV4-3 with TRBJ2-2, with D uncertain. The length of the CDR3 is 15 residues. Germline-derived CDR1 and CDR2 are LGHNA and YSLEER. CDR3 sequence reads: CASSHRLLNAGELFF. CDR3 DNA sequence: TGCGCCAGCAGCCACAGGCTCTTGAACGCCGGGGAGCTGTTTTTT.

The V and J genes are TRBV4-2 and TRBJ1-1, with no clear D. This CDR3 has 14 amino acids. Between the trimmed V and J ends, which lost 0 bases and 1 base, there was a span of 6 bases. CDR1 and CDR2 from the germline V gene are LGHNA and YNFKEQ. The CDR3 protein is CASSQERENTEAFF. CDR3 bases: TGTGCCAGCAGCCAAGAGAGGGAGAACACTGAAGCTTTCTTT.

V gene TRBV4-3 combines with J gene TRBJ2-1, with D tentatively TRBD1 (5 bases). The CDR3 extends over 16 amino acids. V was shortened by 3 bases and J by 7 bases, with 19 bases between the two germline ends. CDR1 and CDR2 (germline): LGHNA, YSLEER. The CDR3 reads CASSHSRFGAQNEQFF. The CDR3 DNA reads TGCGCCAGCAGCCACTCCCGCTTTGGGGCGCAAAATGAGCAGTTCTTC.

CDR3 sequence: CASSQQGPYEQYF. The CDR3, as DNA: TGTGCCAGCAGCCAACAGGGACCCTACGAGCAGTACTTC. The chain uses TRBV7-6 and TRBJ2-7; TRBD1 might be the D (6 bases). Germline loops: CDR1 SGHVS, CDR2 FNYEAQ. The V and J ends lost 5 bases and 2 bases respectively, with 10 bases between them. The CDR3 contains 13 residues. Filled out from reference TRBV7-6 and TRBJ2-7, the complete variable domain reads GAGVSQSPRYKVTKRGQDVALRCDPISGHVSLYWYRQALGQGPEFLTYFNYEAQQDKSGLPNDRFSAERPEGSISTLTIQRTEQRDSAMYRCASSQQGPYEQYFGPGTRLTVT.

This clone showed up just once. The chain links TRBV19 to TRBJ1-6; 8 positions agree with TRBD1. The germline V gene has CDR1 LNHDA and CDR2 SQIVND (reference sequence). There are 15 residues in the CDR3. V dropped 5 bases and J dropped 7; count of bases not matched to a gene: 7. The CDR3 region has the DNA TGTGCCAGTAGTCCCTTTGGACAGGGAAATTCACCCCTCCACTTT. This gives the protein CASSPFGQGNSPLHF.

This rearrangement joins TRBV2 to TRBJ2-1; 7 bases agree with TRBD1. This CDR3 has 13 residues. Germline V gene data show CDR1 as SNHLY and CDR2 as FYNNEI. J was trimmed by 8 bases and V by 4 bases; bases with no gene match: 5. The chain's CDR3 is CASSVYRGDEQFF. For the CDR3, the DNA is TGTGCCAGCAGTGTTTACAGGGGAGATGAGCAGTTCTTC.

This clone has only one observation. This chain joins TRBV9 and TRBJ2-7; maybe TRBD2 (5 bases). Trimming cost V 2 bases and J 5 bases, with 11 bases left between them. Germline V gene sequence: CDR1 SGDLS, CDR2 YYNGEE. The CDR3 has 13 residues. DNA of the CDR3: TGTGCCAGCAGCGTGGCCCCGGGGAACGAGCAGTACTTC. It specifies CASSVAPGNEQYF.

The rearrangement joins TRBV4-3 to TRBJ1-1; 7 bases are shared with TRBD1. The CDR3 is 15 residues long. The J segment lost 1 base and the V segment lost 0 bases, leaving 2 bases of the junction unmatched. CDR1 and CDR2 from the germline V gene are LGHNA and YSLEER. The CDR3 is CASSQERGQNTEAFF. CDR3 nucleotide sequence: TGCGCCAGCAGCCAAGAGAGGGGGCAGAACACTGAAGCTTTCTTT.

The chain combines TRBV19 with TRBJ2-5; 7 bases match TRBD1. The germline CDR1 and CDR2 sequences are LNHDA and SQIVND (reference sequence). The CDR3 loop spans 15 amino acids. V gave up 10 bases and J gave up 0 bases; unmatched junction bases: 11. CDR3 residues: CATSRTGPHQETQYF. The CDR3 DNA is TGTGCCACCTCGAGGACAGGTCCACACCAAGAGACCCAGTACTTC.

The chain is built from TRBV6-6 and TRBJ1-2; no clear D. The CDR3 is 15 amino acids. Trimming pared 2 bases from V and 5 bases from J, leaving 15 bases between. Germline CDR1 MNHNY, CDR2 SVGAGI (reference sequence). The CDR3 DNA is TGTGCCAGCAGTTACGTTACGGGGTTCGGGTATGGCTACACCTTC. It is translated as CASSYVTGFGYGYTF.

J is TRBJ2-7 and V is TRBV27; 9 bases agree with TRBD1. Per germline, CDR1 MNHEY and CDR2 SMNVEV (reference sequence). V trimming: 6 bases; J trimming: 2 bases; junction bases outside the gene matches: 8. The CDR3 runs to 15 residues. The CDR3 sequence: CASSPGQGITYEQYF. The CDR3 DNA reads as TGTGCCAGCAGCCCCGGACAGGGGATTACCTACGAGCAGTACTTC.

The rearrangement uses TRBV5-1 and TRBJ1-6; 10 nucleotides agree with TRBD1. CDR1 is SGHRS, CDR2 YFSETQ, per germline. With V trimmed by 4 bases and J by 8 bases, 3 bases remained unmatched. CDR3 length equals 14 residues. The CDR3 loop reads CASSEGTGDSPLHF. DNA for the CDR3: TGCGCCAGCAGCGAGGGGACAGGGGATTCACCCCTCCACTTT.